These 19 T cell receptor beta chains originate from one sample sequenced in a study of T-cell memory formation after mild COVID-19. Each CDR3 protein gets one entry after TCRdb re-called the 5' RACE reads with MiXCR. Among 350,000 to 500,000 distinct CDR3 sequences listed, approximately 20% were seen once. Sequencing was performed on PBMCs or a T cell subset sorted from them (not recorded which). Receptors were obtained from an adult woman who had mild COVID-19 (a few samples of this study predate the infection). Cell type and time point are not known.

The chain recombines TRBV11-2 with TRBJ2-5; D is ambiguous. Germline CDR1 SGHAT, CDR2 FQNNGV. The CDR3 totals 13 residues. Deletions cut 3 bases from V and 5 bases from J, with 10 bases between. The CDR3 reads CASSLSSFETQYF. The DNA for the CDR3 is TGTGCCAGCAGCTTGAGCTCATTTGAGACCCAGTACTTC.

The V and J genes are TRBV12-3 or TRBV12-4 and TRBJ2-7, with 13 bases fitting TRBD2. V was pared by 7 bases and J by 2 bases, with 11 bases of the junction left unmatched. This CDR3 is 17 amino acids long. CDR3 nucleotide sequence: TGTGCCAGCACACCCCGACGGGGACTAGCGGGGACCTACGAGCAGTACTTC. This sequence encodes CASTPRRGLAGTYEQYF.

On this clonotype itself: It may be a read error: a sequence one base away is much more abundant. This rearrangement joins TRBV5-8 to TRBJ2-3; TRBD1 or TRBD2 may be the D gene (5 bases each). Germline loops: CDR1 SGHTS, CDR2 YDEGEE. The ends were cut back, 5 bases at V and 4 bases at J, with 11 bases in the middle. The CDR3 covers 13 residues. The CDR3 DNA reads TGTGCCAGCAGTTACGGGGCGGCAGATACGCAGTATTTT. This translates into CASSYGAADTQYF.

The chain uses TRBV11-3 and TRBJ1-1, with D perhaps matching TRBD1 (6 bases). The CDR3 runs 15 residues. Germline V gives CDR1 SGHNT, CDR2 YENEEA. V lost 4 bases and J lost 1, with 13 bases in between. The CDR3 bases are TGTGCCAGCAGCTCCCGACAGGCCTGGAACACTGAAGCTTTCTTT. Translation: CASSSRQAWNTEAFF.

The V call is TRBV9, the J call TRBJ2-3; 7 nucleotides match TRBD2. The germline V gene has CDR1 SGDLS and CDR2 YYNGEE. CDR3 size: 16 residues. The trim removed 2 bases at V and 1 base at J, leaving 7 bases unmatched. CDR3 loop: CASSVSSGARTDTQYF. The CDR3 DNA follows: TGTGCCAGCAGCGTTTCTAGCGGAGCCCGCACAGATACGCAGTATTTT.

This clonotype was counted only a few times. The chain links TRBV12-3 or TRBV12-4 to TRBJ1-2, with a possible D match to TRBD1 (5 bases). CDR3 length: 13 residues. The V end was cut by 5 bases, the J end by 7 bases, with 14 bases between. The DNA for the CDR3 is TGTGCCAGCAGTCCACGACAGACCACTGGCTACACCTTC. Amino acid sequence: CASSPRQTTGYTF.

V is TRBV20-1 and J is TRBJ2-3; D is unclear. V was cut by 3 bases and J by 0 bases, with 10 bases left in between. The germline V gene has CDR1 DFQATT and CDR2 SNEGSKA (reference sequence). This CDR3 comprises 14 residues. CDR3: CSARALASTDTQYF. CDR3 coding DNA: TGCAGTGCTAGGGCCCTCGCGAGCACAGATACGCAGTATTTT.

This CDR3 is CASSPKNTEAFF. The CDR3, as DNA: TGTGCCAGCAGCCCAAAAAACACTGAAGCTTTCTTT. The rearrangement uses TRBV7-9 and TRBJ1-1; D gene unclear. This CDR3 comprises 12 residues. Germline-derived CDR1 and CDR2 are SEHNR and FQNEAQ (reference sequence). V was pared by 5 bases and J by 2 bases, with 6 bases between.

CDR3 nucleotide sequence: TGTGCCAGCAGCGCCCCACTAGCGGGAGGCCACGAGCAGTACTTC. Translating gives CASSAPLAGGHEQYF. The chain joins TRBV7-9 to TRBJ2-7, with TRBD2 matching over 12 bases. CDR3 length equals 15 residues. V shed 5 bases, J shed 5 bases, and the junction held 7 bases outside the gene matches. Germline CDR1 is SEHNR and CDR2 is FQNEAQ (reference sequence).

This chain uses TRBV11-2 with TRBJ2-7; TRBD2 matches at 9 bases. V lost 8 bases to trimming and J lost 0 bases; unmatched junction nucleotides: 5. CDR1 and CDR2 (germline): SGHAT, FQNNGV. This CDR3 has 14 residues. As DNA, the CDR3 is TGTGCCAGCGGACGGACTAGCGCCTCCTACGAGCAGTACTTC. Amino acid sequence: CASGRTSASYEQYF.

The chain couples TRBV11-3 to TRBJ2-3, with 10 positions matching TRBD2. Germline lookup yields CDR1 SGHNT and CDR2 YENEEA. J lost 4 bases, V lost 1 base, and 8 bases had no gene match. The CDR3 sequence is 17 residues long. CDR3 region: CASSLGSSGSGADTQYF. The CDR3 region has the DNA TGTGCCAGCAGCTTAGGTTCTAGCGGGAGCGGTGCAGATACGCAGTATTTT.

This clonotype appeared many times. The chain employs TRBV5-1 and TRBJ2-7, with TRBD2 matching 13 bases. The CDR3 is 16 residues long. Germline assignment: CDR1 SGHRS and CDR2 YFSETQ. J lost 2 bases, V lost 0 bases, and 2 bases had no gene match. The CDR3 nucleotides are TGCGCCAGCAGCTTGGGCGGGACTAGCGGGACCTACGAGCAGTACTTC. Translation: CASSLGGTSGTYEQYF. The whole variable domain, filled in from reference TRBV5-1 and TRBJ2-7, reads KAGVTQTPRYLIKTRGQQVTLSCSPISGHRSVSWYQQTPGQGLQFLFEYFSETQRNKGNFPGRFSGRQFSNSRSEMNVSTLELGDSALYLCASSLGGTSGTYEQYFGPGTRLTVT.

This clonotype was counted a few times. This chain joins TRBV7-2 and TRBJ2-3, with 9 nucleotides matching TRBD2. The CDR3 has 16 residues. Germline V gene data show CDR1 as SGHTA and CDR2 as FQGNSA. J gave up 0 bases and V 5 bases, and 6 bases lay outside the gene matches. CDR3 residues: CASSTNSGGSTDTQYF. As DNA, the CDR3 is TGTGCCAGCAGCACCAATAGCGGGGGAAGCACAGATACGCAGTATTTT.

Ten or more counts support this clonotype. This chain uses TRBV12-3 or TRBV12-4 with TRBJ2-7; the D is unclear. This CDR3 has 11 residues. Trimming shortened V by 4 bases and J by 13 bases, and 14 bases separated the two germline ends. CDR3 region: CASSSQFEAYF. CDR3 nucleotides: TGTGCCAGCAGTTCTCAGTTCGAGGCCTACTTC.

This clonotype occurred a few times. The rearrangement uses TRBV5-1 and TRBJ2-1; 8 bases map to TRBD1. The CDR3 spans 18 residues. The germline V gene has CDR1 SGHRS and CDR2 YFSETQ. V shed 0 bases and J 3 bases; nucleotides not matched to a gene: 11. CDR3 loop: CASSLAPTGVGGYNEQFF. The CDR3 DNA follows: TGCGCCAGCAGCTTGGCCCCGACAGGGGTGGGTGGCTACAATGAGCAGTTCTTC.

The J gene is TRBJ1-5, the V gene TRBV6-2 or TRBV6-3; D might be TRBD1 (6 bases). Trimming took 7 bases from V and 10 from J, leaving 17 bases between them. Germline CDR1 reads MNHEY; CDR2 reads SVGEGT. This CDR3 spans 13 amino acids. CDR3: CASTLTGARPQHF. CDR3 bases: TGTGCCAGCACTCTAACGGGGGCTCGTCCCCAGCATTTT.

This clonotype has just a few counts. CDR3 loop: CASSNRRGVNTGELFF. In DNA, the CDR3 is TGTGCCAGCAGCAACCGACGCGGGGTGAACACCGGGGAGCTGTTTTTT. This chain connects TRBV5-4 to TRBJ2-2; D is possibly TRBD2 (6 bases). The CDR3 length is 16 residues. V lost 4 bases and J 1 base, leaving 14 bases between the germline ends. Germline V gene data show CDR1 as SGHNT and CDR2 as YYREEE (reference sequence).

This sequence joins TRBV5-8 and TRBJ1-2; no definite D call. Deletions cut 2 bases from V and 2 bases from J, with 19 bases between. Per the germline V gene, CDR1 is SGHTS and CDR2 is YDEGEE. The CDR3 covers 17 residues. CDR3 region: CASSFPTRTTANYGYTF. The CDR3 DNA reads as TGTGCCAGCAGCTTCCCGACTCGGACTACTGCAAACTATGGCTACACCTTC.

This clonotype was seen at least ten times. CDR3 in amino acids: CASSYRQGSPYEQYF. The CDR3 DNA reads TGTGCCAGCAGCTACCGACAGGGGTCTCCCTACGAGCAGTACTTC. The chain joins TRBV7-9 to TRBJ2-7, with 8 bases matching TRBD1. The germline CDR1 and CDR2 sequences are SEHNR and FQNEAQ (reference sequence). The CDR3 extends over 15 amino acids. V was clipped by 4 bases and J by 2 bases; unmatched bases: 7.